What follows are 2 T cell receptor beta chains derived from one specimen sequenced in a study of T cell responses to AZD1222 COVID-19 vaccine (dated by TCRdb to the early 2020s). In the paper's terms, the time point label means: baseline before first vaccination. Library preparation employed the immunoSEQ multiplex PCR assay. TCRdb took over this immuneACCESS table, retaining in-frame rearrangements with V and J assigned. Such tables are incomplete; in checked studies, under half of the missing clones stem from an unresolved V gene, and the remainder is unexplained. Within this sample are 60,000 to 65,000 clones, with about 74% of them counted one time only. The top ten clonotypes cover about 14% of the sample. The sequencing used peripheral blood, collected on day 0 of AZD1222 vaccination. These receptors all come from an adult in good health.

This clone has only a few counts. V usage is TRBV28 and J usage is TRBJ1-4; no clear D. The germline V gene encodes CDR1 MDHEN and CDR2 SYDVKM. Trimming stripped 8 bases from V and 5 bases from J, with 12 bases between. CDR3 length: 13 residues. CDR3 amino acids: CASRGASNEKLFF. For the CDR3, the DNA is TGTGCCAGCCGGGGTGCCTCGAATGAAAAACTGTTTTTT.

The rearrangement links TRBV28 to TRBJ2-2; D may match TRBD1 or TRBD2 (5 bases each). This CDR3 has 13 residues. V lost 5 bases and J lost 4, with 8 bases in between. Germline assignment: CDR1 MDHEN and CDR2 SYDVKM. Written as DNA, the CDR3 is TGTGCCAGCAGTAGGGACGCCACCGGGGAGCTGTTTTTT. This translates into CASSRDATGELFF.